These 26 T cell receptor beta chains share one sample of origin, sequenced in a study of OX40 agonist ivuxolimab in advanced cancers. Here immunoSEQ multiplex PCR was the method, and the copy in TCRdb shows in-frame clones only, minus some. The data hold fewer than 120,000 clones, with roughly 90% observed a single time. Sample: CD4+ or CD8+ T cells sorted from blood, taken in a trial of the OX40 agonist ivuxolimab. The receptor source for this set is an adult with an advanced solid tumor such as melanoma, head and neck, liver or kidney cancer.

This rearrangement joins TRBV7-2 to TRBJ1-1; D is possibly TRBD1 (6 bases). The CDR3 has 13 residues. Germline V CDR1 and CDR2: SGHTA, FQGNSA. Trimming cost V 1 base and J 10 bases, with 13 bases left between them. The CDR3 DNA follows: TGTGCCAGCAGCTTAGGAACAGGGTCACGAGCTTTCTTT. Translation: CASSLGTGSRAFF.

The chain combines TRBV27 with TRBJ1-2; D is undetermined. The CDR3 is 13 amino acids. Deletions cut 3 bases from V and 6 bases from J, with 11 bases between. Germline V gene data show CDR1 as MNHEY and CDR2 as SMNVEV (reference sequence). CDR3 DNA sequence: TGTGCCAGCAGTTTGCGGGGTTTGGATGGCTACACCTTC. Protein: CASSLRGLDGYTF.

The chain is built from TRBV5-4 and TRBJ2-7; TRBD1 aligns across 9 bases. Germline V lookup: CDR1 SGHNT, CDR2 YYREEE (reference sequence). V lost 4 bases and J lost 3; bases outside the gene matches: 8. CDR3 length: 15 amino acids. In DNA form, the CDR3 reads TGTGCCAGCAGCCCTACAGGGGGCAGCTACTACGAGCAGTACTTC. Translating it yields CASSPTGGSYYEQYF.

J is TRBJ1-3 and V is TRBV4-3; no firm D call. CDR3 size: 16 residues. Trimming left V 0 bases short and J 4 bases short, with 13 bases between. Germline V gives CDR1 LGHNA, CDR2 YSLEER. The CDR3 region is CASSQEPEPAGNTIYF. The CDR3 DNA follows: TGCGCCAGCAGCCAAGAACCGGAACCTGCAGGAAACACCATATATTTT.

J is TRBJ2-3 and V is TRBV28, with 9 bases fitting TRBD2. The germline V gene encodes CDR1 MDHEN and CDR2 SYDVKM. The V gene end was trimmed by 6 bases and the J gene end by 0 bases; junction bases not matched to a gene: 4. The CDR3 consists of 15 residues. The CDR3 DNA is TGTGCCAGCAGACTTAGCGGGAGCAGCACAGATACGCAGTATTTT. Amino acid sequence: CASRLSGSSTDTQYF.

The rearrangement joins TRBV5-8 to TRBJ2-3; possibly TRBD2 for D (6 bases). Per germline, CDR1 SGHTS and CDR2 YDEGEE. The CDR3 extends over 13 amino acids. The germline V and J ends were trimmed by 0 bases and 5 bases, with 7 bases remaining between them. CDR3 sequence reads: CASSLGAGDTQYF. The CDR3 DNA is TGTGCCAGCAGCTTGGGAGCGGGAGATACGCAGTATTTT. Based on the CDR3 plus reference TRBV5-8 and TRBJ2-3, the full variable domain is EAGVTQSPTHLIKTRGQQATLRCSPISGHTSVYWYQQALGLGLQFLLWYDEGEERNRGNFPPRFSGRQFPNYSSELNVNALELEDSALYLCASSLGAGDTQYFGPGTRLTVL.

The V gene is TRBV30, the J gene TRBJ2-5; TRBD2 matches at 9 bases. CDR1 and CDR2 from the germline V gene are GTSNPN and SVGIG (reference sequence). This CDR3 comprises 15 residues. V trimming: 7 bases; J trimming: 5 bases; junction bases outside the gene matches: 14. DNA of the CDR3: TGTGCCTTCGCGAGGCTAGCGGGGAGGGGCGAGACCCAGTACTTC. It is translated as CAFARLAGRGETQYF.

This CDR3 is CASSQLNSPLHF. DNA of the CDR3: TGTGCCAGCAGCCAACTTAATTCACCCCTCCACTTT. The chain is built from TRBV14 and TRBJ1-6; D is uncertain. V lost 2 bases to trimming and J lost 6 bases, with 2 bases between them. CDR1 SGHDN and CDR2 FVKESK come from the germline V gene. The length of the CDR3 is 12 residues.

This chain connects TRBV30 to TRBJ1-5; D gene uncertain. The ends were cut back, 1 base at V and 6 bases at J, with 10 bases in the middle. Germline assignment: CDR1 GTSNPN and CDR2 SVGIG (reference sequence). The CDR3 has 13 amino acids. The CDR3 protein is CAWSAQEIQPQHF. The DNA of the CDR3 is TGTGCCTGGAGTGCCCAGGAAATTCAGCCCCAGCATTTT. Variable domain in full (rest from reference TRBV30 and TRBJ1-5): SQTIHQWPATLVQPVGSPLSLECTVEGTSNPNLYWYRQAAGRGLQLLFYSVGIGQISSEVPQNLSASRPQDRQFILSSKKLLLSDSGFYLCAWSAQEIQPQHFGDGTRLSIL.

The rearrangement joins TRBV28 to TRBJ2-7; possible D gene TRBD2, 5 bases. V dropped 6 bases and J dropped 5 bases, with 14 bases sitting between them. Germline CDR1 MDHEN, CDR2 SYDVKM. CDR3 length equals 13 residues. The CDR3 sequence is CASRRNGLNEQYF. The CDR3 nucleotides read TGTGCCAGCAGACGAAACGGACTGAACGAGCAGTACTTC. The full variable domain, rest sourced from reference TRBV28 and TRBJ2-7, is DVKVTQSSRYLVKRTGEKVFLECVQDMDHENMFWYRQDPGLGLRLIYFSYDVKMKEKGDIPEGYSVSREKKERFSLILESASTNQTSMYLCASRRNGLNEQYFGPGTRLTVT.

The chain uses TRBV19 and TRBJ1-5; D call uncertain. The V gene's germline CDR1 is LNHDA and CDR2 SQIVND (reference sequence). This CDR3 has 11 amino acids. V lost 6 bases to trimming and J lost 10 bases, with 10 bases between them. CDR3 in DNA: TGTGCCAGTAGGTCCGAAAAACCCCAGCATTTT. It specifies CASRSEKPQHF. Filled out from reference TRBV19 and TRBJ1-5, the complete variable domain reads DGGITQSPKYLFRKEGQNVTLSCEQNLNHDAMYWYRQDPGQGLRLIYYSQIVNDFQKGDIAEGYSVSREKKESFPLTVTSAQKNPTAFYLCASRSEKPQHFGDGTRLSIL.

The genes are TRBV4-2 and TRBJ2-3; tentative D call: TRBD1 (5 bases). Germline V gene lookup returns CDR1 LGHNA and CDR2 YNFKEQ. The CDR3 is 17 amino acids. V shed 0 bases and J shed 0 bases, with 13 bases lying between them. CDR3 in amino acids: CASSQDQGVDSTDTQYF. The DNA of the CDR3 is TGTGCCAGCAGCCAAGATCAAGGGGTAGACAGCACAGATACGCAGTATTTT.

The V call is TRBV19, the J call TRBJ1-1, with 10 bases lining up with TRBD1. This CDR3 has 15 amino acids. V shed 5 bases, J shed 5 bases, and the junction held 8 bases outside the gene matches. The germline V gene has CDR1 LNHDA and CDR2 SQIVND (reference sequence). CDR3 sequence reads: CASSPGQGRWTEAFF. In DNA, the CDR3 is TGTGCCAGTAGTCCGGGACAGGGGCGGTGGACTGAAGCTTTCTTT.

This clone has just a few counts. J is TRBJ1-3 and V is TRBV4-2; D not certain. Germline V lookup: CDR1 LGHNA, CDR2 YNFKEQ. V was clipped by 2 bases and J by 0 bases, with 8 bases between them. This CDR3 comprises 15 residues. Here the CDR3 reads CASSQWAASGNTIYF. The CDR3 nucleotides are TGTGCCAGCAGCCAATGGGCTGCCTCTGGAAACACCATATATTTT.

V usage is TRBV2 and J usage is TRBJ2-7; TRBD2 matches 7 bases. V shed 4 bases and J 4 bases; nucleotides not matched to a gene: 7. Germline V lookup: CDR1 SNHLY, CDR2 FYNNEI. This CDR3 spans 14 amino acids. Written as DNA, the CDR3 is TGTGCCAGCAGTGGGCCGGCGGGGGAGTACGAGCAGTACTTC. Residues: CASSGPAGEYEQYF.

A remark on this clone: Its ends do not fully match the called genes, so a read error is possible. This CDR3 is CASSLAGGPYNEQFF. The CDR3 DNA reads as TGTGCTAGCAGCTTAGCGGGGGGGCCCTACAATGAGCAGTTCTTC. The chain couples TRBV7-7 to TRBJ2-1, with 11 bases aligning to TRBD2. The CDR3 runs to 15 residues. The V gene's germline CDR1 is SSHAT and CDR2 FNYEAQ (reference sequence).

V and J are TRBV18 and TRBJ2-1, with 8 nucleotides matching TRBD2. The V gene's germline CDR1 is KGHSH and CDR2 LQKENI. The CDR3 has 13 residues. V lost 6 bases to trimming and J lost 9 bases; unmatched junction nucleotides: 7. CDR3 loop: CASSATSEGEQFF. The DNA of the CDR3 is TGTGCCAGCTCCGCGACTAGCGAGGGTGAGCAGTTCTTC.

The chain joins TRBV7-3 to TRBJ2-5; D not resolved. The V gene's germline CDR1 is SGHTA and CDR2 FQGTGA. Between the trimmed V and J ends, which lost 1 base and 2 bases, there was a span of 5 bases. The CDR3 spans 13 residues. Here the CDR3 reads CASSLINQETQYF. The CDR3 bases are TGTGCCAGCAGCTTAATCAATCAAGAGACCCAGTACTTC.

This clone appeared once. Germline and junction disagree at one end, which may indicate a read error. The V and J genes are TRBV5-1 and TRBJ1-5; a weak D match, TRBD1 (5 bases). The CDR3 extends over 14 amino acids. Germline V lookup: CDR1 SGHRS, CDR2 YFSETQ. CDR3 DNA: TGTGCCAGCAGCGTCAGGGAATTCGGACAGCCCCAGCATTTT. This sequence encodes CASSVREFGQPQHF.

J is TRBJ1-1 and V is TRBV6-5, with 7 nucleotides matching TRBD1. Germline CDR1 reads MNHEY; CDR2 reads SVGAGI. Unmatched junction bases numbered 15, after V lost 7 bases and J lost 10 bases. This CDR3 has 14 amino acids. The CDR3 sequence: CASNPRGLFSGAFF. The CDR3 coding sequence is TGTGCCAGCAACCCAAGGGGGCTTTTTAGCGGAGCTTTCTTT.

To note about this clone: At one of its ends the junction is not consistent with the germline gene, which may arise from a read error. The rearrangement uses TRBV7-2 and TRBJ2-1; tentative D call: TRBD1 (8 bases). CDR1 and CDR2 (germline): SGHTA, FQGNSA. The CDR3 runs to 15 residues. The CDR3 DNA reads as TGTGCCAGCAGCTTAGTTACAGGGACAGGAGGGAGGGGAATCTTC. This sequence encodes CASSLVTGTGGRGIF.

The gene calls are TRBV28 and TRBJ2-2, with D tentatively TRBD1 or TRBD2 (7 bases each). V lost 7 bases and J lost 4, with 19 bases in between. The germline gives CDR1 MDHEN, CDR2 SYDVKM. The CDR3 consists of 16 residues. CDR3 in amino acids: CASTPGGRGFTGELFF. CDR3 coding DNA: TGTGCCAGCACCCCGGGGGGCAGGGGGTTCACCGGGGAGCTGTTTTTT.

The rearrangement joins TRBV28 to TRBJ2-1; 8 nucleotides match TRBD2. The trim removed 2 bases at V and 4 bases at J, leaving 4 bases unmatched. Germline V gene data show CDR1 as MDHEN and CDR2 as SYDVKM. This CDR3 has 15 residues. The CDR3 here is CASSLITSGYNEQFF. The CDR3 DNA reads TGTGCCAGCAGTTTAATAACTAGCGGATACAATGAGCAGTTCTTC.

The table lists this clone with a count of one. This chain connects TRBV6-5 to TRBJ1-2; no reliable D call. V shed 11 bases and J shed 6 bases, with 16 bases lying between them. The germline CDR1 and CDR2 sequences are MNHEY and SVGAGI. The CDR3 runs 12 residues. CDR3 amino acids: CAAKEAAHGYTF. Written as DNA, the CDR3 is TGTGCCGCAAAAGAGGCAGCTCATGGCTACACCTTC.

The chain combines TRBV30 with TRBJ1-1; possible D gene TRBD1, 6 bases. Trimming shortened V by 5 bases and J by 2 bases, and 21 bases separated the two germline ends. Germline CDR1 GTSNPN, CDR2 SVGIG (reference sequence). The CDR3 covers 16 residues. The CDR3 loop is CAWAGTLLPINTEAFF. DNA for the CDR3: TGTGCCTGGGCCGGGACACTCCTTCCAATTAACACTGAAGCTTTCTTT.

This clone was counted a single time. This chain uses TRBV30 with TRBJ1-2; D ambiguous. Trimming shortened V by 4 bases and J by 8 bases, and 14 bases separated the two germline ends. This CDR3 spans 12 amino acids. Germline values: CDR1 GTSNPN, CDR2 SVGIG (reference sequence). The CDR3 DNA reads TGTGCCTGGAATCAAGGCAGTCCCGGCTACACCTTC. This codes for CAWNQGSPGYTF.